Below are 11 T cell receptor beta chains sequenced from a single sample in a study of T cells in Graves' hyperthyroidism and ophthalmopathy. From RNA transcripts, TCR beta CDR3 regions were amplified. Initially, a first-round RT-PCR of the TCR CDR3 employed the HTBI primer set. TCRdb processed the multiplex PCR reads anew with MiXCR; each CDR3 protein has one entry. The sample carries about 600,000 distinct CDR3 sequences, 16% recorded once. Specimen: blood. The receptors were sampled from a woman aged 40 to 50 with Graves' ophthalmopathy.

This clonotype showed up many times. Here the CDR3 DNA reads TGTGCCAGCAGCTTTTTACCGGGACTAGTACAAGAGACCCAGTACTTC. It specifies CASSFLPGLVQETQYF. This chain links TRBV11-2 with TRBJ2-5; 8 nucleotides agree with TRBD2. Losses at the gene ends were 3 bases for V and 2 bases for J; bases not matched to a gene: 8. The CDR3 covers 16 residues. Germline values: CDR1 SGHAT, CDR2 FQNNGV.

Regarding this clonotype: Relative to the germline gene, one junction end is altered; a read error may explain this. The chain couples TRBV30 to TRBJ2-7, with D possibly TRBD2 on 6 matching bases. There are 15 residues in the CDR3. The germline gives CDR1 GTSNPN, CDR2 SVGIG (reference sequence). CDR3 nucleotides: TGTGCCCGGAGTTACGGCGGGGCCCCCGGGTACGAGCAGTACTTC. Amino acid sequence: CARSYGGAPGYEQYF.

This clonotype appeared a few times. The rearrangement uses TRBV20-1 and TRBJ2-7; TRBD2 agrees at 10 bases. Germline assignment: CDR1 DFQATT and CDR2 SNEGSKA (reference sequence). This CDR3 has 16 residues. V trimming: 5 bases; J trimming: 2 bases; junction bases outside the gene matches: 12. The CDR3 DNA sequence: TGCAGTGCTTCTATTCGACTAGCGGGTACTCCCTACGAGCAGTACTTC. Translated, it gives CSASIRLAGTPYEQYF.

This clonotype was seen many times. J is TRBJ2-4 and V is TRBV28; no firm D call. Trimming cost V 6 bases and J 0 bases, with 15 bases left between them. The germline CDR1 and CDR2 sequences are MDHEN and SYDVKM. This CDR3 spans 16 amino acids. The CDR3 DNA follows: TGTGCCAGCAGCCTTAAACTAAGCGTAGCCAAAAACATTCAGTACTTC. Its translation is CASSLKLSVAKNIQYF.

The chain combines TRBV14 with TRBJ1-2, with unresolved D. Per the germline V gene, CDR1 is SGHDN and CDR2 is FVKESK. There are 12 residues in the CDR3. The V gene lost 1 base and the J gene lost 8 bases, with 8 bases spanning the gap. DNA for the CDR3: TGTGCCAGCAGCCAAGGTTTTTGGGGCTACACCTTC. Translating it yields CASSQGFWGYTF.

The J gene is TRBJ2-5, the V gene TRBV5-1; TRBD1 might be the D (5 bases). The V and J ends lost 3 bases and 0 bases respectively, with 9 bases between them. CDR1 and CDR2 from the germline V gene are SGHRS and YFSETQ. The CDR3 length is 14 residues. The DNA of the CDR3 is TGCGCCAGCAGCTGGCAGACAGACCAAGAGACCCAGTACTTC. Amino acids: CASSWQTDQETQYF.

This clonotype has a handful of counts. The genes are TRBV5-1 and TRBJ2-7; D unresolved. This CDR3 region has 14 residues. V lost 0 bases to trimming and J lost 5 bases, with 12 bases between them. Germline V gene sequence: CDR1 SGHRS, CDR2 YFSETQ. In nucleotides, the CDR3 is TGCGCCAGCAGCTTGGATGTTCCTTATGACGAGCAGTACTTC. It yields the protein CASSLDVPYDEQYF. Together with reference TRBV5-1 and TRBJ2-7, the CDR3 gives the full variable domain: KAGVTQTPRYLIKTRGQQVTLSCSPISGHRSVSWYQQTPGQGLQFLFEYFSETQRNKGNFPGRFSGRQFSNSRSEMNVSTLELGDSALYLCASSLDVPYDEQYFGPGTRLTVT.

CDR3 bases: TGCAGTGCTAGAGATCGAGGGACCGGGGAGCTGTTTTTT. It yields the protein CSARDRGTGELFF. The chain uses TRBV20-1 and TRBJ2-2; D may be TRBD2 (5 bases). Looked up from germline, CDR1 is DFQATT and CDR2 is SNEGSKA (reference sequence). V was clipped by 0 bases and J by 5 bases, with 7 bases between them. The CDR3 sequence is 13 residues long.

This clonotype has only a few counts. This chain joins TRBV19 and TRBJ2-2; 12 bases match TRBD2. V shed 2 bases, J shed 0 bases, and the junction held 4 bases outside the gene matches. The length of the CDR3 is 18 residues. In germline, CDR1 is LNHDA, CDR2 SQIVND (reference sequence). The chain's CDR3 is CASSITSGRLANTGELFF. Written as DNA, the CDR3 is TGTGCCAGTAGTATAACTAGCGGGAGGCTAGCGAACACCGGGGAGCTGTTTTTT.

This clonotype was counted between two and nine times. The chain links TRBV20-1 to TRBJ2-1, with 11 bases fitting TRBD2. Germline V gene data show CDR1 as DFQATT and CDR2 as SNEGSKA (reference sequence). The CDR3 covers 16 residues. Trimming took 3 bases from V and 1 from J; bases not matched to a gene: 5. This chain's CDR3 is CSARKGTSGSYNEQFF. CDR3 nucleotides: TGCAGTGCTAGGAAAGGGACTAGCGGATCCTACAATGAGCAGTTCTTC.

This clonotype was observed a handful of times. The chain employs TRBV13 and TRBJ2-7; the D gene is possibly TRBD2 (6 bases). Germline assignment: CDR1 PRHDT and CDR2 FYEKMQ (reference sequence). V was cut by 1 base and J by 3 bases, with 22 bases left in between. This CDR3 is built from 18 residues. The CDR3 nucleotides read TGTGCCAGCAGCTTAGAGGGGTTCGGGGGAGGCCGACACTACGAGCAGTACTTC. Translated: CASSLEGFGGGRHYEQYF.